This T cell receptor beta chain was sequenced for a study of CD8 T cells in ankylosing spondylitis. Study-level points and caveats: Under 10 highly homologous variants formed a TCR beta motif that appeared characteristic of ankylosing spondylitis blood.

The CDR3 is 14 residues long. Germline CDR1 and CDR2: SQVTM and ANQGSEA. Trimming shortened V by 7 bases and J by 4 bases, and 17 bases separated the two germline ends. Note on this clonotype: The antigen remains undetermined.

TCRdb fed the 5' RACE reads into MiXCR, producing one record per CDR3 protein. This repertoire shows some 220,000 distinct CDR3 sequences, about 7% found once; its top ten account for about 14%. The chain links TRBV29-1 to TRBJ2-1; D unresolved. Material for sequencing was blood, either unsorted or a sorted T cell fraction (not recorded which). The sequence derives from a male donor with ankylosing spondylitis. In DNA form, the CDR3 reads TGCAGCGGTAGCTACAGTGGTGGGTACAATGAGCAGTTCTTC. This translates into CSGSYSGGYNEQFF.